The 24 T cell receptor beta chains below were found in one sample sequenced in a study of shared clonotypes between healthy human individuals. TCRdb keeps only in-frame clones here, not all; method: immunoSEQ multiplex PCR. The sample lists 550,000 to 800,000 clones; less than 85% were seen once. Sequenced sample: memory CD4+ T cells sorted from blood. Subset here: CD45RA-negative fraction. The receptors shown here come from a woman between 25 and 40 years old in good health.

This sequence joins TRBV28 and TRBJ1-1, with D possibly TRBD1 on 6 matching bases. This CDR3 has 14 residues. V dropped 5 bases and J dropped 2 bases, with 12 bases sitting between them. Looked up from germline, CDR1 is MDHEN and CDR2 is SYDVKM. DNA of the CDR3: TGTGCCAGCAGTATGGGGGGGGCCAACACTGAAGCTTTCTTT. Protein sequence: CASSMGGANTEAFF.

This clone was counted between two and nine times. This rearrangement joins TRBV2 to TRBJ2-1, with D hard to call. V gave up 2 bases and J gave up 7 bases, with 9 bases separating them. This CDR3 spans 13 amino acids. Germline lookup yields CDR1 SNHLY and CDR2 FYNNEI. The CDR3 protein is CASSENPVNEQFF. In DNA form, the CDR3 reads TGTGCCAGCAGTGAAAATCCGGTGAATGAGCAGTTCTTC.

V usage is TRBV5-1 and J usage is TRBJ1-1, with a weak D call TRBD1 (6 bases). The CDR3 contains 14 residues. Germline loops: CDR1 SGHRS, CDR2 YFSETQ. Trimming pared 4 bases from V and 1 base from J, leaving 11 bases between. Here the CDR3 DNA reads TGCGCCAGCAGCCAGGGACATCGGAACACTGAAGCTTTCTTT. Protein product: CASSQGHRNTEAFF. Filled out from reference TRBV5-1 and TRBJ1-1, the complete variable domain reads KAGVTQTPRYLIKTRGQQVTLSCSPISGHRSVSWYQQTPGQGLQFLFEYFSETQRNKGNFPGRFSGRQFSNSRSEMNVSTLELGDSALYLCASSQGHRNTEAFFGQGTRLTVV.

This clone was recorded a few times. The rearrangement joins TRBV5-6 to TRBJ1-1; tentatively, D is TRBD1 (6 bases). Trimming pared 3 bases from V and 1 base from J, leaving 13 bases between. CDR3 length equals 15 residues. CDR1 SGHDT and CDR2 YYEEEE come from the germline V gene. The CDR3 spells CASSSAGVTNTEAFF. The DNA for the CDR3 is TGTGCCAGCAGCTCGGCAGGGGTCACGAACACTGAAGCTTTCTTT.

The gene calls are TRBV5-1 and TRBJ2-2, with TRBD1 identical over 7 bases. The length of the CDR3 is 16 residues. The V segment lost 3 bases and the J segment 8 bases; nucleotides outside the gene matches: 13. Germline V gene data show CDR1 as SGHRS and CDR2 as YFSETQ. The CDR3 loop reads CASSSAGTARGGELFF. CDR3 DNA: TGCGCCAGCAGCTCCGCCGGGACCGCCAGGGGGGGGGAGCTGTTTTTT.

This rearrangement joins TRBV2 to TRBJ2-2; D might be TRBD2 (6 bases). The CDR3 totals 14 residues. Trimming stripped 7 bases from V and 4 bases from J, with 13 bases between. CDR1 is SNHLY and CDR2 is FYNNEI in the germline V gene. The CDR3 DNA follows: TGTGCCAGCAAACTAGCAGATATCACCGGGGAGCTGTTTTTT. Amino acids: CASKLADITGELFF.

The chain has TRBV6-5 and TRBJ1-1; tentatively, D is TRBD1 (5 bases). In germline, CDR1 is MNHEY, CDR2 SVGAGI. The CDR3 covers 15 residues. V lost 4 bases, J lost 5 bases, and 17 bases lay in between. This CDR3 reads CASSLYGAGGTEAFF. CDR3 in DNA: TGTGCCAGCAGTTTATACGGAGCCGGGGGGACTGAAGCTTTCTTT.

This chain uses TRBV5-1 with TRBJ1-2; a possible D gene is TRBD1 (6 bases). The CDR3 runs to 14 residues. Per germline, CDR1 SGHRS and CDR2 YFSETQ. With 4 bases removed from V and 0 bases from J, the gap between germline ends came to 10 bases. CDR3 protein: CASSRTGPNYGYTF. The CDR3 coding sequence is TGCGCCAGCAGCCGAACAGGGCCTAACTATGGCTACACCTTC.

V gene TRBV11-2 combines with J gene TRBJ2-1, with a tentative D call TRBD1 (5 bases). The length of the CDR3 is 15 residues. CDR1 and CDR2 (germline): SGHAT, FQNNGV. V was shortened by 2 bases and J by 9 bases, with 17 bases between the two germline ends. The CDR3 sequence is CASSLRPDSSAEQFF. Here the CDR3 DNA reads TGTGCCAGCAGCTTAAGGCCTGACAGCTCGGCTGAGCAGTTCTTC.

V and J are TRBV27 and TRBJ2-7, with 9 nucleotides matching TRBD1. The junction had 4 bases not matched to a gene; V was cut back by 5 bases and J by 2 bases. Looked up from germline, CDR1 is MNHEY and CDR2 is SMNVEV (reference sequence). This CDR3 has 14 amino acids. The CDR3 sequence is CASSRTGDTYEQYF. The DNA of the CDR3 is TGTGCCAGCAGTCGGACAGGGGATACCTACGAGCAGTACTTC.

This sequence joins TRBV25-1 and TRBJ2-2, with TRBD2 matching over 8 bases. With V trimmed by 4 bases and J by 2 bases, 6 bases remained unmatched. In germline, CDR1 is MGHDK, CDR2 SYGVNS. This CDR3 spans 16 amino acids. The CDR3 DNA follows: TGTGCCAGCAGTGGAGGGGGACTAGTTAACACCGGGGAGCTGTTTTTT. Translated, it gives CASSGGGLVNTGELFF.

The gene calls are TRBV18 and TRBJ2-2, with 10 bases lining up with TRBD1. This CDR3 contains 16 residues. CDR1 is KGHSH, CDR2 LQKENI, per germline. Germline trimming cut 0 bases from V and 9 bases from J; bases unmatched to any gene: 7. CDR3 sequence: CASSPPGQGGVRELFF. In DNA form, the CDR3 reads TGTGCCAGCTCACCACCCGGACAGGGGGGAGTAAGGGAGCTGTTTTTT. The entire variable domain, with the rest obtained from reference TRBV18 and TRBJ2-2, is as follows: NAGVMQNPRHLVRRRGQEARLRCSPMKGHSHVYWYRQLPEEGLKFMVYLQKENIIDESGMPKERFSAEFPKEGPSILRIQQVVRGDSAAYFCASSPPGQGGVRELFFGEGSRLTVL.

This clone was detected a few times. The same CDR3 can be traced to other DNA sequences in this sample. This chain connects TRBV5-1 to TRBJ2-1; D is ambiguous. CDR3 size: 15 residues. CDR1 is SGHRS and CDR2 is YFSETQ in the germline V gene. The V end lost 1 base, the J end lost 4 bases, and 12 bases lay between the germline ends. CDR3 in DNA: TGCGCCAGCAGCTTGTCTAGTAGCTTATACAATGAGCAGTTCTTC. This gives the protein CASSLSSSLYNEQFF.

V and J are TRBV28 and TRBJ1-1; TRBD1 is a possible D gene (6 bases). Per the germline V gene, CDR1 is MDHEN and CDR2 is SYDVKM. V shed 4 bases and J shed 2 bases, with 32 bases lying between them. This CDR3 has 21 amino acids. The CDR3 sequence: CASSSAQGSLIGKFVNTEAFF. The CDR3 nucleotides are TGTGCCAGCAGTTCCGCACAGGGCAGTTTGATCGGGAAGTTCGTTAACACTGAAGCTTTCTTT.

The chain joins TRBV28 to TRBJ2-7; a possible D gene is TRBD2 (5 bases). The V and J ends lost 6 bases and 3 bases respectively, with 24 bases between them. Germline CDR1 is MDHEN and CDR2 is SYDVKM. The CDR3 has 17 amino acids. This chain's CDR3 is CASRTIIRLANHYEQYF. CDR3 coding DNA: TGTGCCAGCAGGACTATAATTCGGCTGGCGAATCACTACGAGCAGTACTTC.

The chain recombines TRBV6-1 with TRBJ2-4; TRBD1 matches 7 bases. CDR3 length: 15 amino acids. Germline V lookup: CDR1 MNHNS, CDR2 SASEGT. V gave up 6 bases and J gave up 6 bases; unmatched junction bases: 11. The CDR3 protein is CASRQTMGQPNIQYF. DNA of the CDR3: TGTGCCAGCAGACAAACTATGGGACAGCCAAACATTCAGTACTTC.

The rearrangement links TRBV7-9 to TRBJ1-4; no reliable D call. The CDR3 has 12 residues. The ends were cut back, 6 bases at V and 8 bases at J, with 10 bases in the middle. CDR1 and CDR2 (germline): SEHNR, FQNEAQ (reference sequence). The CDR3 DNA reads as TGTGCCAGCAGTCCGTTGGACGAAAAACTGTTTTTT. It yields the protein CASSPLDEKLFF.

The table lists this clone with a count of one. This chain connects TRBV29-1 to TRBJ2-3; a weak D match, TRBD2 (5 bases). The CDR3 consists of 10 residues. Germline CDR1 and CDR2: SQVTM and ANQGSEA. Trimming cost V 3 bases and J 11 bases, with 9 bases left between them. CDR3 DNA: TGCAGCGTTGAGGACTTAATGCAGTATTTT. Its translation: CSVEDLMQYF.

The gene calls are TRBV28 and TRBJ1-4; D remains unclear. Germline V lookup: CDR1 MDHEN, CDR2 SYDVKM. This CDR3 region has 13 residues. The ends were cut back, 6 bases at V and 10 bases at J, with 15 bases in the middle. The CDR3 sequence is CASSPRTRGKLFF. The CDR3 DNA reads as TGTGCCAGCAGCCCCAGGACCCGAGGAAAACTGTTTTTT.

The chain recombines TRBV30 with TRBJ2-7; 11 positions agree with TRBD1. The CDR3 consists of 14 residues. V was clipped by 0 bases and J by 6 bases; unmatched bases: 4. Germline V gene sequence: CDR1 GTSNPN, CDR2 SVGIG (reference sequence). CDR3 amino acids: CAWSVSGTGGEQYF. The CDR3 DNA is TGTGCCTGGAGTGTATCTGGGACAGGGGGCGAGCAGTACTTC.

The V gene is TRBV18, the J gene TRBJ1-4, with no clear D. The CDR3 totals 14 residues. V gave up 2 bases and J gave up 6 bases, with 10 bases separating them. From germline, CDR1 is KGHSH and CDR2 LQKENI. Here the CDR3 DNA reads TGTGCCAGCTCACCAAGCCCGTCTTATGAAAAACTGTTTTTT. Encoded protein: CASSPSPSYEKLFF.

This rearrangement joins TRBV7-6 to TRBJ2-3; D may be TRBD2 (5 bases). The CDR3 is 15 amino acids. The germline V gene has CDR1 SGHVS and CDR2 FNYEAQ. V was trimmed by 3 bases and J by 0 bases, leaving 10 bases between them. The CDR3 DNA follows: TGTGCCAGCAGCTTTATGGCGGGCAGCACAGATACGCAGTATTTT. It yields the protein CASSFMAGSTDTQYF.

This clone turned up a few times. The chain has TRBV4-1 and TRBJ2-2, with TRBD2 identical over 8 bases. The junction had 6 bases not matched to a gene; V was cut back by 0 bases and J by 6 bases. This CDR3 has 16 residues. Germline loops: CDR1 MGHRA, CDR2 YSYEKL. The CDR3: CASSQEGSGRAGELFF. The CDR3 bases are TGCGCCAGCAGCCAAGAAGGGTCCGGGAGGGCCGGGGAGCTGTTTTTT.

This chain connects TRBV27 to TRBJ2-4; D remains unclear. Per the germline V gene, CDR1 is MNHEY and CDR2 is SMNVEV (reference sequence). V lost 5 bases to trimming and J lost 6 bases, with 11 bases between them. CDR3 size: 13 residues. The CDR3 region is CASSGRPGNIQYF. CDR3 nucleotide sequence: TGTGCCAGCAGTGGACGCCCTGGAAACATTCAGTACTTC.